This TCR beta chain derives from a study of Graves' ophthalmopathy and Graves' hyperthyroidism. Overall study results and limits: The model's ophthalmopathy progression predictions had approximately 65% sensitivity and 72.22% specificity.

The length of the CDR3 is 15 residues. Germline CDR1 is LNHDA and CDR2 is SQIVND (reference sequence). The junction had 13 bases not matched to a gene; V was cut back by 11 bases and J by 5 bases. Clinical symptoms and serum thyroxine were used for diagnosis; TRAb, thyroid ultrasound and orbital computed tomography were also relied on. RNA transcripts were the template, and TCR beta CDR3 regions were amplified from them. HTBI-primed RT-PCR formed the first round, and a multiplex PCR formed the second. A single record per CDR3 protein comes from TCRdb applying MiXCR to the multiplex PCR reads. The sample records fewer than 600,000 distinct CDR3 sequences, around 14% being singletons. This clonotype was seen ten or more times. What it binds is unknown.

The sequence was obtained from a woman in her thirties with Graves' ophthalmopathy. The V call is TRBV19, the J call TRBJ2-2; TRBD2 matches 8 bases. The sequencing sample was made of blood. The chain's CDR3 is CAGNQGLAFTGELFF. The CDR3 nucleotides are TGTGCCGGAAACCAAGGACTAGCTTTTACCGGGGAGCTGTTTTTT.